This is a list of T cell receptor beta chains from one sample in a study of T cell responses to AZD1222 COVID-19 vaccine. Here immunoSEQ multiplex PCR was the method, and the copy in TCRdb shows in-frame clones only, minus some. This sample has over 70,000 clones, with about 88% found just once. Sequencing used peripheral blood, obtained 28 days after the second AZD1222 dose. The receptors come from an adult who received the AZD1222 COVID-19 vaccine. Each CDR3 is given with its conserved first and last residue. The D gene is left open where the match is weak. Expanded clones get a size class; other rows say once, few or many, or leave the size out.

V gene,CDR3 length,J gene,clone size,D gene,CDR3 protein,CDR3 DNA
TRBV7-3,15,TRBJ2-2,.,.,CASSLSTVNTGELFF,TGTGCCAGCAGCTTATCGACGGTGAACACCGGGGAGCTGTTTTTT
TRBV29-1,13,TRBJ2-1,.,TRBD2,CSGGTSPGNEQFF,TGCAGCGGGGGGACTAGCCCCGGCAATGAGCAGTTCTTC
TRBV19,12,TRBJ2-3,few,.,CASSTRTDTQYF,TGTGCCAGTAGTACCAGAACAGATACGCAGTATTTT
TRBV12-3/TRBV12-4,13,TRBJ1-2,.,.,CASSLVGNYGYTF,TGTGCCAGCAGTTTAGTGGGAAACTATGGCTACACCTTC
TRBV5-5,14,TRBJ2-7,.,TRBD2,CASSFSGGSYEQYF,TGTGCCAGCAGCTTTAGCGGGGGGTCCTACGAGCAGTACTTC
TRBV6-2/TRBV6-3,15,TRBJ2-1,.,TRBD2,CASSYGGVGYNEQFF,TGTGCCAGCAGTTATGGGGGGGTAGGGTACAATGAGCAGTTCTTC
TRBV6-1,17,TRBJ1-3,.,.,CASSETPPGGPGNTIYF,TGTGCCAGCAGTGAAACCCCACCGGGAGGGCCTGGAAACACCATATATTTT
TRBV28,15,TRBJ1-5,.,.,CASSFGGLGDQPQHF,TGTGCCAGCAGTTTTGGGGGGTTGGGGGATCAGCCCCAGCATTTT
TRBV14,11,TRBJ1-1,.,.,CASGRGTEAFF,TGTGCCAGCGGACGGGGCACTGAAGCTTTCTTT
TRBV6-5,13,TRBJ1-1,.,.,CASTRTGATEAFF,TGTGCCAGCACGCGGACCGGAGCCACTGAAGCTTTCTTT
TRBV12-3/TRBV12-4,11,TRBJ2-3,.,.,CASSRLDTQYF,TGTGCCAGCAGCCGCCTAGATACGCAGTATTTT
TRBV14,16,TRBJ1-6,.,TRBD1,CASSQAGQGTRSPLHF,TGTGCCAGCAGCCAAGCAGGACAGGGGACGCGTTCACCCCTCCACTTT
TRBV29-1,10,TRBJ2-1,.,.,CSVGYNEQFF,TGCAGCGTGGGGTACAATGAGCAGTTCTTC
TRBV30,18,TRBJ2-3,.,TRBD2,CAWSVWRTSGASTDTQYF,TGTGCCTGGAGTGTATGGAGGACTAGCGGGGCTAGCACAGATACGCAGTATTTT
TRBV20-1,15,TRBJ1-4,.,.,CSASFGQGFNEKLFF,TGCAGTGCTAGTTTTGGTCAGGGATTTAATGAAAAACTGTTTTTT
TRBV9,17,TRBJ2-1,.,TRBD2,CASSERGETPTYNEQFF,TGTGCCAGCAGCGAACGGGGGGAGACCCCTACTTACAATGAGCAGTTCTTC
TRBV7-2,15,TRBJ2-3,.,.,CASSLLSGATDTQYF,TGTGCCAGCAGCTTGTTATCAGGGGCCACAGATACGCAGTATTTT
TRBV12-3/TRBV12-4,12,TRBJ1-5,.,.,CASSFVDQPQHF,TGTGCCAGCAGTTTTGTAGATCAGCCCCAGCATTTT